The 21 T cell receptor beta chains given below trace back to one sample, sequenced in a study of regulatory T cells in long-lasting Graves disease. CDR3-region Arm-PCR and iRepertoire HTBI primers produced the TCR beta libraries. MiXCR, run by TCRdb on the multiplex PCR reads, gives a single entry per CDR3 protein. The sample gives under 450,000 distinct CDR3 sequences, around 23% of which show up once; 28% is in the top ten. Described time point: persistent/refractory GD, antithyroid drugs over 5 years with positive TRAb. RNA extracted from PBMCs served as the sequencing template. The sample consisted of peripheral blood mononuclear cells (PBMCs), taken when the disease was refractory, from a patient treated with antithyroid drugs. All receptors derive from a woman aged 40 to 50 with Graves disease.

This clonotype was observed at least ten times. The chain has TRBV2 and TRBJ2-7; 9 bases match TRBD1. This CDR3 is built from 16 residues. Germline values: CDR1 SNHLY, CDR2 FYNNEI. Unmatched junction bases numbered 9, after V lost 1 base and J lost 5 bases. CDR3 sequence: CASSEVVGTGRNEQYF. The CDR3 DNA follows: TGTGCCAGCAGTGAAGTCGTTGGGACAGGGCGAAACGAGCAGTACTTC.

Only a few counts were recorded for this clonotype. V is TRBV5-1 and J is TRBJ2-5; possibly TRBD1 for D (6 bases). Trimming cost V 3 bases and J 1 base, with 10 bases left between them. CDR1 and CDR2 from the germline V gene are SGHRS and YFSETQ. The CDR3 covers 14 residues. CDR3 nucleotides: TGCGCCAGCAGCTCCGCAGGGGCCCAAGAGACCCAGTACTTC. Its protein product is CASSSAGAQETQYF. Full variable domain (outside the CDR3, taken from reference TRBV5-1 and TRBJ2-5): KAGVTQTPRYLIKTRGQQVTLSCSPISGHRSVSWYQQTPGQGLQFLFEYFSETQRNKGNFPGRFSGRQFSNSRSEMNVSTLELGDSALYLCASSSAGAQETQYFGPGTRLLVL.

This clonotype appeared a few times. The gene calls are TRBV12-3 or TRBV12-4 and TRBJ2-2, with 7 bases identical to TRBD1. The CDR3 length is 12 residues. J lost 4 bases, V lost 10 bases, and 3 bases had no gene match. CDR3 sequence reads: CAIGTVTGELFF. CDR3 DNA sequence: TGTGCCATCGGGACAGTCACCGGGGAGCTGTTTTTT.

About this clonotype itself: This may be a read error, as it is one base from a much larger clone. This chain connects TRBV2 to TRBJ1-5; D ambiguous. The length of the CDR3 is 13 residues. V lost 11 bases and J 9 bases, leaving 20 bases between the germline ends. CDR1 and CDR2 from the germline V gene are SNHLY and FYNNEI. The CDR3 spells CAGLIRVSGPQHF. DNA of the CDR3: TGTGCCGGCTTAATTAGGGTCTCGGGGCCCCAGCATTTT.

This clonotype was counted only a few times. The chain carries TRBV18 and TRBJ2-7; D tentatively reads TRBD1 or TRBD2 (5 bases each). V was shortened by 2 bases and J by 2 bases, with 13 bases between the two germline ends. The germline V gene encodes CDR1 KGHSH and CDR2 LQKENI. The CDR3 is made up of 15 amino acids. CDR3 in DNA: TGTGCCAGCTCACCAACCCGGGGCGGCACCTACGAGCAGTACTTC. Its protein product is CASSPTRGGTYEQYF.

In its sample, this clonotype was seen a few times. The gene calls are TRBV2 and TRBJ2-3, with unresolved D. The CDR3 runs 11 residues. Looked up from germline, CDR1 is SNHLY and CDR2 is FYNNEI. V gave up 0 bases and J gave up 6 bases, with 1 base separating them. The CDR3 DNA reads TGTGCCAGCAGTGAAGCGGATACGCAGTATTTT. Its protein is CASSEADTQYF.

This clonotype was observed a few times. V usage is TRBV29-1 and J usage is TRBJ2-2; TRBD1 matches at 7 bases. The germline V gene has CDR1 SQVTM and CDR2 ANQGSEA. Trimming removed 4 bases from V and 1 base from J; junction bases left unmatched: 9. The CDR3 runs 16 residues. CDR3 DNA sequence: TGCAGCGTTGGGATCATGGGACAGAGGAACACCGGGGAGCTGTTTTTT. Amino acid sequence: CSVGIMGQRNTGELFF.

The rearrangement uses TRBV6-2 or TRBV6-3 and TRBJ1-3; D perhaps matches TRBD1 (6 bases). This CDR3 has 15 amino acids. The germline CDR1 and CDR2 sequences are MNHEY and SVGEGT. V lost 6 bases and J lost 0, with 12 bases in between. CDR3: CASSRAGDSGNTIYF. CDR3 coding DNA: TGTGCCAGCAGCCGGGCAGGGGACTCTGGAAACACCATATATTTT.

This clonotype was recorded a few times. The chain combines TRBV6-5 with TRBJ1-1; D ambiguous. Per the germline V gene, CDR1 is MNHEY and CDR2 is SVGAGI. This CDR3 has 13 residues. V was trimmed by 2 bases and J by 4 bases, leaving 8 bases between them. This CDR3 reads CASSYNRGTEAFF. The CDR3 DNA reads TGTGCCAGCAGTTACAACCGAGGCACTGAAGCTTTCTTT.

The sample holds many counts of this clonotype. The J gene is TRBJ1-2, the V gene TRBV28; D not resolved. The ends were cut back, 4 bases at V and 8 bases at J, with 8 bases in the middle. Germline loops: CDR1 MDHEN, CDR2 SYDVKM. The CDR3 runs 11 residues. The chain's CDR3 is CASSSPEGYTF. CDR3 DNA sequence: TGTGCCAGCAGTTCACCGGAAGGCTACACCTTC.

This sequence joins TRBV20-1 and TRBJ2-7; 9 nucleotides match TRBD1. V was pared by 5 bases and J by 4 bases, with 6 bases of the junction left unmatched. Germline CDR1 DFQATT, CDR2 SNEGSKA (reference sequence). The length of the CDR3 is 13 residues. The CDR3 DNA follows: TGCAGTGCTGGCACCGGGACAGGGTACGAGCAGTACTTC. Protein: CSAGTGTGYEQYF.

This clonotype was recorded at least ten times. The J gene is TRBJ1-5, the V gene TRBV28; tentatively, D is TRBD1 (6 bases). Germline values: CDR1 MDHEN, CDR2 SYDVKM. Trimming took off 2 bases at V and 6 bases at J, with 8 bases between the two ends. The CDR3 runs 13 residues. In nucleotides, the CDR3 is TGTGCCAGCAGTTTAAGGGGGACTCAGCCCCAGCATTTT. Amino acids: CASSLRGTQPQHF. The whole variable domain, remainder taken from reference TRBV28 and TRBJ1-5, is DVKVTQSSRYLVKRTGEKVFLECVQDMDHENMFWYRQDPGLGLRLIYFSYDVKMKEKGDIPEGYSVSREKKERFSLILESASTNQTSMYLCASSLRGTQPQHFGDGTRLSIL.

The V and J genes are TRBV28 and TRBJ1-4; no firm D call. Trimming removed 7 bases from V and 10 bases from J, with 19 bases in between. CDR3 size: 14 residues. CDR1 and CDR2 from the germline V gene are MDHEN and SYDVKM. CDR3 bases: TGTGCCAGCAATCCTGGGAGCCTAAAAGGAAAACTGTTTTTT. It yields the protein CASNPGSLKGKLFF.

J is TRBJ2-7 and V is TRBV3-1, with TRBD1 identical over 7 bases. This CDR3 is 14 amino acids long. The germline V gene has CDR1 LGHDT and CDR2 YNNKEL (reference sequence). The J segment lost 5 bases and the V segment lost 3 bases, leaving 7 bases of the junction unmatched. CDR3 bases: TGTGCCAGCAGCCAGGCAGGGGGTTCCAACGAGCAGTACTTC. Protein sequence: CASSQAGGSNEQYF.

This clonotype was recorded many times. The chain employs TRBV6-1 and TRBJ1-6, with unresolved D. Germline CDR1 MNHNS, CDR2 SASEGT. The CDR3 covers 14 residues. V gave up 3 bases and J gave up 10 bases, with 13 bases separating them. Here the CDR3 DNA reads TGTGCCAGCAGTGATTACCCTTCGGGATCACCCCTCCACTTT. Translated, it gives CASSDYPSGSPLHF.

This clonotype was counted only a few times. The rearrangement uses TRBV11-2 and TRBJ1-1; a possible D gene is TRBD1 (6 bases). The germline gives CDR1 SGHAT, CDR2 FQNNGV. The V gene lost 4 bases and the J gene lost 10 bases, with 19 bases spanning the gap. This CDR3 region has 14 residues. CDR3 residues: CASSSLLGGRGAFF. CDR3 sequence (DNA): TGTGCCAGCAGCTCCCTTTTGGGGGGGCGGGGAGCTTTCTTT.

This sequence joins TRBV20-1 and TRBJ1-1; possible D gene TRBD1, 5 bases. Germline CDR1 reads DFQATT; CDR2 reads SNEGSKA (reference sequence). The CDR3 totals 14 residues. Trimming stripped 6 bases from V and 7 bases from J, with 21 bases between. The CDR3 sequence is CSATAGGGLYEAFF. The CDR3 DNA is TGCAGTGCGACCGCGGGGGGGGGACTATATGAAGCTTTCTTT.

Note on this clonotype: This may be a read error, as it is one base from a much larger clone. The rearrangement links TRBV6-8 to TRBJ1-1; 8 bases map to TRBD1. The ends lost 0 bases at V and 0 bases at J; junction bases unmatched: 21. The CDR3 length is 22 residues. CDR1 and CDR2 from the germline V gene are MNHGY and SAAAGT. CDR3 nucleotide sequence: TGTGCCAGCAGTTACTCCCTAGGATTACTTGGGACAGGAGCCTGTATGAACACTGAAGCTTTCTTT. Its translation: CASSYSLGLLGTGACMNTEAFF.

This clonotype was counted ten times or more. The rearrangement uses TRBV6-2 or TRBV6-3 and TRBJ1-1; D is possibly TRBD1 (6 bases). The CDR3 is made up of 15 amino acids. The V gene lost 2 bases and the J gene lost 5 bases, with 15 bases spanning the gap. Germline V gene data show CDR1 as MNHEY and CDR2 as SVGEGT. The CDR3 spells CASSYATGRWTEAFF. The CDR3 DNA reads as TGTGCCAGCAGTTACGCAACAGGGAGGTGGACTGAAGCTTTCTTT.

Many counts were recorded for this clonotype. This CDR3 is CASSVASPSDIQYF. The CDR3 bases are TGTGCCAGCAGCGTAGCTAGCCCAAGCGACATTCAGTACTTC. The V gene is TRBV9, the J gene TRBJ2-4, with a weak D call TRBD2 (5 bases). Trimming took off 0 bases at V and 8 bases at J, with 12 bases between the two ends. Germline loops: CDR1 SGDLS, CDR2 YYNGEE. The CDR3 contains 14 residues.

A few counts support this clonotype. V is TRBV5-1 and J is TRBJ2-2; possibly TRBD2 for D (5 bases). Trimming pared 0 bases from V and 5 bases from J, leaving 11 bases between. CDR3 length equals 15 residues. Germline CDR1 is SGHRS and CDR2 is YFSETQ. DNA of the CDR3: TGCGCCAGCAGCTTGGAGCTAAGGAGGACCGGGGAGCTGTTTTTT. This gives the protein CASSLELRRTGELFF.